The rows below give T cell receptor beta chains drawn from one sample of a study of long-term antiretroviral therapy in people with HIV. Sequencing used immunoSEQ multiplex PCR; TCRdb keeps in-frame clones, though not all of them. The sample lists over 14,000 clones; around 80% were seen once. This sample comprised unsorted PBMCs, obtained 1.3 years before starting antiretroviral therapy. The receptors shown here come from a man aged 40-50 years with HIV. CDR3s include the opening cysteine and the closing phenylalanine or tryptophan. Each record gives: D gene, clone size, V gene, J gene, CDR3 DNA, CDR3 protein. A D gene is named only where the DNA matches it firmly. Size is stated for part of the rows, as once, few or many counts, or as a class when the clone is expanded.

d_gene: TRBD1; abundance: -; v_gene: TRBV7-9; j_gene: TRBJ2-3; CDR3nt: TGTGCCAGCAGCTGGGGACAGGGGGCGCTGGCAGATACGCAGTATTTT; CDR3aa: CASSWGQGALADTQYF
d_gene: -; abundance: once; v_gene: TRBV25-1; j_gene: TRBJ1-2; CDR3nt: TGTGCCAGCAGTGAAGCCCAGGGAAGGGGCTACACCTTC; CDR3aa: CASSEAQGRGYTF
d_gene: -; abundance: -; v_gene: TRBV29-1; j_gene: TRBJ1-1; CDR3nt: TGCAGCGGCCTGAACACTGAAGCTTTCTTT; CDR3aa: CSGLNTEAFF
d_gene: TRBD1; abundance: -; v_gene: TRBV5-1; j_gene: TRBJ1-4; CDR3nt: TGCGCCAGCAGCTTGGCCCCGGGACAGGGGAGTGAAAAACTGTTTTTT; CDR3aa: CASSLAPGQGSEKLFF
d_gene: TRBD1; abundance: -; v_gene: TRBV5-1; j_gene: TRBJ1-5; CDR3nt: TGCGCCAGCAGCACAGGGGATGGCAATCAGCCCCAGCATTTT; CDR3aa: CASSTGDGNQPQHF
d_gene: -; abundance: -; v_gene: TRBV4-1; j_gene: TRBJ2-7; CDR3nt: TGCGCCAGCAGCCCTTCCGTCAGCGTTGGTTCCTACGAGCAGTACTTC; CDR3aa: CASSPSVSVGSYEQYF
d_gene: -; abundance: -; v_gene: TRBV27; j_gene: TRBJ1-2; CDR3nt: TGTGCCAGCAGTTTAACCCCTTCAGGGGACTATGGCTACACCTTC; CDR3aa: CASSLTPSGDYGYTF
d_gene: -; abundance: -; v_gene: TRBV28; j_gene: TRBJ1-3; CDR3nt: TGTGCCAGCAATCGGGGTGCTGGAAACACCATATATTTT; CDR3aa: CASNRGAGNTIYF
d_gene: TRBD2; abundance: -; v_gene: TRBV4-2; j_gene: TRBJ2-1; CDR3nt: TGTGCCAGCAGCCAAGGTAGCGGGGGGGGAGGCAATGAGCAGTTCTTC; CDR3aa: CASSQGSGGGGNEQFF
d_gene: -; abundance: -; v_gene: TRBV10-3; j_gene: TRBJ1-1; CDR3nt: TGTGCCATCAGGATGGACGGGAACACTGAAGCTTTCTTT; CDR3aa: CAIRMDGNTEAFF
d_gene: TRBD1; abundance: -; v_gene: TRBV29-1; j_gene: TRBJ1-2; CDR3nt: TGCAGCGTCGGACAGGGCCGGATTTATGGCTACACCTTC; CDR3aa: CSVGQGRIYGYTF
d_gene: -; abundance: -; v_gene: TRBV30; j_gene: TRBJ1-6; CDR3nt: TGTGCCTGGAGTGTTGACTCGGCAAATTCACCCCTCCACTTT; CDR3aa: CAWSVDSANSPLHF
d_gene: -; abundance: -; v_gene: TRBV5-4; j_gene: TRBJ2-7; CDR3nt: TGTGCCAGCAGCATACAGGGCACCCCCTCTTACGAGCAGTACTTC; CDR3aa: CASSIQGTPSYEQYF
d_gene: TRBD1; abundance: -; v_gene: TRBV7-9; j_gene: TRBJ1-5; CDR3nt: TGTGCCAGCAGCCTCGACAGGGGACGTTTCGATCAGCCCCAGCATTTT; CDR3aa: CASSLDRGRFDQPQHF
d_gene: TRBD2; abundance: -; v_gene: TRBV5-1; j_gene: TRBJ2-1; CDR3nt: TGCGCCAGCCACGATGGGCGGGAGTGGAAAAATGAGCAGTTCTTC; CDR3aa: CASHDGREWKNEQFF
d_gene: -; abundance: few; v_gene: TRBV2; j_gene: TRBJ2-7; CDR3nt: TGTGCCAGCAGCGAAGAGGCAAACCAGTACTTC; CDR3aa: CASSEEANQYF
d_gene: -; abundance: -; v_gene: TRBV6-6; j_gene: TRBJ2-7; CDR3nt: TGTGCCAGCAGTTACGGGACCCCCGATACCTACGAGCAGTACTTC; CDR3aa: CASSYGTPDTYEQYF
d_gene: -; abundance: -; v_gene: TRBV9; j_gene: TRBJ2-1; CDR3nt: TGTGCCAGCAGCGTTAGCGGACTGAACAATGAGCAGTTCTTC; CDR3aa: CASSVSGLNNEQFF
d_gene: -; abundance: few; v_gene: TRBV5-4; j_gene: TRBJ1-2; CDR3nt: TGTGCCAGCAGCTTGGGTGCAGGGAGTAACTATGGCTACACCTTC; CDR3aa: CASSLGAGSNYGYTF
d_gene: TRBD1; abundance: -; v_gene: TRBV6-1; j_gene: TRBJ2-7; CDR3nt: TGTGCCAGCAGTATGGACAGGTCCGGCTACGAGCAGTACTTC; CDR3aa: CASSMDRSGYEQYF
d_gene: -; abundance: -; v_gene: TRBV18; j_gene: TRBJ2-3; CDR3nt: TGTGCCAGCTCACCTGCCCTTGGTTTAATCACAGATACGCAGTATTTT; CDR3aa: CASSPALGLITDTQYF
d_gene: TRBD2; abundance: -; v_gene: TRBV2; j_gene: TRBJ2-3; CDR3nt: TGTGCCAGCAGTACAGCGGGGATAGATACGCAGTATTTT; CDR3aa: CASSTAGIDTQYF
d_gene: TRBD1; abundance: -; v_gene: TRBV30; j_gene: TRBJ1-2; CDR3nt: TGTGCCTGGAGCCCCGGACAGGGTGGCTATGGCTACACCTTC; CDR3aa: CAWSPGQGGYGYTF
d_gene: TRBD1; abundance: once; v_gene: TRBV6-6; j_gene: TRBJ1-2; CDR3nt: TGTGCCAGCAGTTGGGACAGGGCCAACTATGGCTACACCTTC; CDR3aa: CASSWDRANYGYTF
d_gene: -; abundance: few; v_gene: TRBV6-6; j_gene: TRBJ1-6; CDR3nt: TGTGCCACGCGCATTACCAATAATTCACCCCTCCACTTT; CDR3aa: CATRITNNSPLHF
d_gene: -; abundance: -; v_gene: TRBV30; j_gene: TRBJ2-7; CDR3nt: TGTGCCTGGAGTGGGGACCTCCACGAGCAGTACTTC; CDR3aa: CAWSGDLHEQYF
d_gene: -; abundance: once; v_gene: TRBV5-6; j_gene: TRBJ1-1; CDR3nt: TGTGCCAGCAGCTTGATCGGGGGGCTAGGCACTGAAGCTTTCTTT; CDR3aa: CASSLIGGLGTEAFF
d_gene: TRBD1; abundance: -; v_gene: TRBV5-1; j_gene: TRBJ1-1; CDR3nt: TGCGCCAGCAGCTTGACAGGGGCGAACACTGAAGCTTTCTTT; CDR3aa: CASSLTGANTEAFF
d_gene: -; abundance: -; v_gene: TRBV15; j_gene: TRBJ2-7; CDR3nt: TGTGCCACCAGCAGGGACTTATCCTACGAGCAGTACTTC; CDR3aa: CATSRDLSYEQYF
d_gene: TRBD1; abundance: once; v_gene: TRBV5-4; j_gene: TRBJ2-7; CDR3nt: TGTGCCAGCAGCTTCCGGGACAGTCGCCAGCACGAGCAGTACTTC; CDR3aa: CASSFRDSRQHEQYF
d_gene: -; abundance: -; v_gene: TRBV5-1; j_gene: TRBJ1-1; CDR3nt: TGCGCCAGCAGCTTTACAGGGAGCACTGAAGCTTTCTTT; CDR3aa: CASSFTGSTEAFF
d_gene: -; abundance: -; v_gene: TRBV5-8; j_gene: TRBJ1-5; CDR3nt: TGTGCCAGCAGCGAAAGACAGTCTGCCTTTAATCAGCCCCAGCATTTT; CDR3aa: CASSERQSAFNQPQHF
d_gene: TRBD1; abundance: few; v_gene: TRBV2; j_gene: TRBJ1-5; CDR3nt: TGTGCCAGCAGCCCGACAGGGGTTTATCAGCCCCAGCATTTT; CDR3aa: CASSPTGVYQPQHF
d_gene: -; abundance: -; v_gene: TRBV18; j_gene: TRBJ2-1; CDR3nt: TGTGCCAGCTCACCCCAGGAACGCAACGAGCAGTTCTTC; CDR3aa: CASSPQERNEQFF
d_gene: -; abundance: -; v_gene: TRBV5-1; j_gene: TRBJ2-2; CDR3nt: TGCGCCAGCAATAGTGCCAGCGGCGCCGGGGAGCTGTTTTTT; CDR3aa: CASNSASGAGELFF
d_gene: -; abundance: -; v_gene: TRBV9; j_gene: TRBJ2-3; CDR3nt: TGTGCCAGCAGCTCGGGACAAGATTCACGTACGCAGTATTTT; CDR3aa: CASSSGQDSRTQYF
d_gene: -; abundance: few; v_gene: TRBV7-3; j_gene: TRBJ1-2; CDR3nt: TGTGCCAGCAGCCCAGACAGCAGCTATGGCTACACCTTC; CDR3aa: CASSPDSSYGYTF
d_gene: TRBD1; abundance: -; v_gene: TRBV7-9; j_gene: TRBJ1-2; CDR3nt: TGTGCCAGCAGCTTCGGACAGGGGGACTACACCTTC; CDR3aa: CASSFGQGDYTF
d_gene: -; abundance: -; v_gene: TRBV10-3; j_gene: TRBJ1-5; CDR3nt: TGTGCCATCGGGGCGGATAGCAATCAGCCCCAGCATTTT; CDR3aa: CAIGADSNQPQHF